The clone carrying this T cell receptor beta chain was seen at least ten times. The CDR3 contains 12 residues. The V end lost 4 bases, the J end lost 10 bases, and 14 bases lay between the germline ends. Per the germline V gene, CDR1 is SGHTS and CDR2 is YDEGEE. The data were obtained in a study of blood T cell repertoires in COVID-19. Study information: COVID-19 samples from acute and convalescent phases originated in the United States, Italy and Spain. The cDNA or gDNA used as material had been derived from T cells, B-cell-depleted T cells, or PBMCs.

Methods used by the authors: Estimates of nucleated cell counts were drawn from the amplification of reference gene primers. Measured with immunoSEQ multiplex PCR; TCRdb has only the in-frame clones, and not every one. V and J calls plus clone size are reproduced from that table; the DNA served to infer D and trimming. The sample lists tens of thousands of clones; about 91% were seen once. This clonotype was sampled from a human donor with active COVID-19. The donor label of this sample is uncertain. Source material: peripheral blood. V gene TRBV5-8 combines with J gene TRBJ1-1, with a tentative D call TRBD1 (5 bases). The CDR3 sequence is CASSPPRGRAFF. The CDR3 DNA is TGTGCCAGCAGCCCACCAAGGGGAAGAGCTTTCTTT. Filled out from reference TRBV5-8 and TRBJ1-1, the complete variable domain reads EAGVTQSPTHLIKTRGQQATLRCSPISGHTSVYWYQQALGLGLQFLLWYDEGEERNRGNFPPRFSGRQFPNYSSELNVNALELEDSALYLCASSPPRGRAFFGQGTRLTVV.